The source of this T cell receptor beta chain is a study of Ad26.COV2.S vaccination and SARS-CoV-2 variants (dated by TCRdb to the early 2020s). The study in broad terms: Donors in the vaccine arm were drawn from COV1001, a multicentre, randomized, double-blind, placebo-controlled phase I-IIa trial testing Ad26.COV2.S in healthy adults. Dosing of Ad26.COV2.S was intramuscular, at either 5x10^10 or 1x10^11 viral particles, delivered as one shot or as two shots spaced 56 days apart. TCRbeta repertoire sequencing served as the tool for gauging how specific and how broad the SARS-CoV-2-reactive T cell receptors were following Ad26.COV2.S vaccination. The TCR-sequenced set comprised roughly 30 samples: roughly 19 Ad26.COV2.S vaccine recipients, 5 placebo recipients and 8 SARS-CoV-2 convalescent individuals. Trial participants were randomized into five groups of five: low-dose or high-dose Ad26.COV2.S given once or twice, or placebo on both occasions. Investigators remained blinded to trial group allocation during experiments and outcome assessment. Study-wide conclusions, independent of this receptor: It was noted by the authors that total T cell responses may have been underestimated by the TCR breadth and depth analyses. After vaccination, substantial breadth of spike-specific CD8+ and CD4+ T cell responses was reported. The study was not powered to compare responses between vaccine doses or regimens. Vaccine and placebo recipients had similar non-spike TCR breadth, a finding consistent with the vaccine containing only spike. Spike-specific TCR breadth was higher in Ad26.COV2.S recipients than in placebo recipients (P = 0.0014).

With regard to this clone: It has no known antigen specificity. It has no much larger one-base neighbor in the sample; base qualities were not kept.

TCRbeta CDR3 regions were sequenced with the immunoSEQ Assay. After extraction, genomic DNA underwent amplification by bias-controlled multiplex PCR, followed by high-throughput sequencing. From the authors' description of their analysis: To quantify the absolute abundance of each unique TCRbeta CDR3 region, sequences were collapsed and filtered. T cell fraction was estimated by normalizing TCRbeta template counts to usable DNA, with usable DNA measured through amplification of reference genes found in all nucleated cells. Repertoire TCRs were annotated as SARS-CoV-2-specific when V gene, CDR3 amino acid sequence and J gene were exactly matched to a known reactive TCR set. The reference SARS-CoV-2 TCR set was obtained from MIRA and was filtered for enrichment in COVID-19-positive ImmuneCODE repertoires, whereby public or cross-reactive TCRs were removed. Based on the MIRA antigens, annotated TCRs were further analysed at the level of specific ORF or position within ORF. Depth was the summed frequency of annotated unique rearrangements, while breadth was defined as annotated unique rearrangements over total unique productive rearrangements. Group comparisons of TCR breadth used two-sided Wilcoxon rank-sum tests. TCRdb obtained this table from immuneACCESS and retained in-frame rearrangements with V and J assigned. These tables miss some clones; where compared with another copy, unresolved V genes account for less than half of the shortfall, and the remainder is unexplained. That table gives V, J and clone size, and the DNA gave D and trimming. Within this sample are 300,000 to 450,000 clones, with approximately 85% of them counted one time only. 3.3% of the sample rests with the top ten.

Reading the germline V gene gives CDR1 LGHNA and CDR2 YSLEER. CDR3 length: 16 amino acids, cysteine to phenylalanine. Only the CDR3 DNA is retained, 48 bases long and in frame from the first base. V is trimmed back by 0 bases and J by 2 bases, and the junction contains 6 bases that no gene match accounts for. The treatment or condition label for this specimen denotes: 15 to 20 received Ad26.COV2.S at low or high dose, single or two shots; 5 received placebo; per-sample allocation not given. Repertoires of vaccine and placebo recipients were sequenced from samples taken on day 63 after the first injection. In Cohort 1b, 25 to 30 adults aged 18-55 years were enrolled at a single site in Boston, USA, between 29 July and 7 August 2020. As a vaccine, Ad26.COV2.S was a replication-incompetent adenovirus type 26 vector that expressed a prefusion-stabilized SARS-CoV-2 spike protein derived from the original Wuhan strain.

Specimen: peripheral blood, collected in a trial of Ad26.COV2.S vaccine versus placebo. This receptor was identified in a person between 18 and 65 years old who received the Ad26.COV2.S COVID-19 vaccine or a placebo. The V and J genes are TRBV4-3 and TRBJ2-7; TRBD1 lines up with 8 middle nucleotides. The CDR3 loop reads CASSQELGTGPYEQYF. In nucleotides, the sequence is TGCGCCAGCAGCCAAGAGCTGGGGACAGGCCCCTACGAGCAGTACTTC.